The 32 T cell receptor beta chains below come from one sample, sequenced in a study of blood T cell repertoires in COVID-19. Measured with immunoSEQ multiplex PCR; TCRdb has only the in-frame clones, and not every one. The data show 150,000 to 200,000 clones, roughly 80% seen once. Material: PBMCs or T cells enriched from blood (not recorded which). Source of these receptors: a man aged 50-60 years who had recovered from COVID-19.

The J gene is TRBJ2-7, the V gene TRBV28, with D perhaps TRBD1 (6 bases). The CDR3 has 15 residues. The V end lost 6 bases, the J end lost 2 bases, and 17 bases lay between the germline ends. Per germline, CDR1 MDHEN and CDR2 SYDVKM. This chain's CDR3 is CASRGQPLATYEQYF. Written as DNA, the CDR3 is TGTGCCAGCAGAGGACAGCCCTTGGCTACCTACGAGCAGTACTTC. The full variable domain, completed using reference TRBV28 and TRBJ2-7, is DVKVTQSSRYLVKRTGEKVFLECVQDMDHENMFWYRQDPGLGLRLIYFSYDVKMKEKGDIPEGYSVSREKKERFSLILESASTNQTSMYLCASRGQPLATYEQYFGPGTRLTVT.

The chain recombines TRBV29-1 with TRBJ1-5, with D possibly being TRBD1 (5 bases). This CDR3 spans 13 amino acids. Germline lookup yields CDR1 SQVTM and CDR2 ANQGSEA. V lost 6 bases and J lost 1, with 10 bases in between. The DNA for the CDR3 is TGCAGCGTGACGGGGGGGAGCAATCAGCCCCAGCATTTT. Translation gives CSVTGGSNQPQHF.

The genes are TRBV7-2 and TRBJ1-3; D call uncertain. Trimming took off 10 bases at V and 4 bases at J, with 14 bases between the two ends. This CDR3 contains 13 residues. CDR1 is SGHTA, CDR2 FQGNSA, per germline. The CDR3 bases are TGTGCCAACGAGGCGCTCCAAGGAAACACCATATATTTT. It is translated as CANEALQGNTIYF.

V gene TRBV20-1 combines with J gene TRBJ2-3; 7 bases line up with TRBD2. The CDR3 has 15 amino acids. Per the germline V gene, CDR1 is DFQATT and CDR2 is SNEGSKA (reference sequence). V lost 3 bases and J lost 4; bases outside the gene matches: 10. CDR3 nucleotide sequence: TGCAGTGCTAGTGACGCGGAGCGGGAAGCAGATACGCAGTATTTT. Translation: CSASDAEREADTQYF.

The rearrangement links TRBV28 to TRBJ1-6; D gene unclear. With 5 bases removed from V and 4 bases from J, the gap between germline ends came to 6 bases. CDR1 is MDHEN, CDR2 SYDVKM, per germline. There are 13 residues in the CDR3. The CDR3 region is CASSPSYNSPLHF. The CDR3 bases are TGTGCCAGCAGTCCCTCTTATAATTCACCCCTCCACTTT. Filled out from reference TRBV28 and TRBJ1-6, the complete variable domain reads DVKVTQSSRYLVKRTGEKVFLECVQDMDHENMFWYRQDPGLGLRLIYFSYDVKMKEKGDIPEGYSVSREKKERFSLILESASTNQTSMYLCASSPSYNSPLHFGNGTRLTVT.

The chain carries TRBV24-1 and TRBJ2-2, with 9 bases identical to TRBD2. CDR1 is KGHDR, CDR2 SFDVKD, per germline. This CDR3 is 15 amino acids long. The V segment lost 5 bases and the J segment 5 bases; nucleotides outside the gene matches: 5. CDR3 bases: TGTGCCACCAGTGGATTAGCGGGAGCGACCGGGGAGCTGTTTTTT. Protein sequence: CATSGLAGATGELFF.

The rearrangement joins TRBV27 to TRBJ1-6; TRBD1 matches 7 bases. V gave up 7 bases and J gave up 0 bases; unmatched junction bases: 9. CDR1 and CDR2 (germline): MNHEY, SMNVEV (reference sequence). This CDR3 has 17 residues. CDR3 in DNA: TGTGCCAGCATACGGACAGGTAACAGCTCCTATAATTCACCCCTCCACTTT. Its protein product is CASIRTGNSSYNSPLHF.

V is TRBV11-3 and J is TRBJ1-1; D is undetermined. V was clipped by 6 bases and J by 1 base, with 9 bases between them. The CDR3 runs to 13 residues. The germline V gene has CDR1 SGHNT and CDR2 YENEEA. This CDR3 reads CASSQEPNTEAFF. The CDR3 DNA reads TGTGCCAGCAGTCAGGAACCGAACACTGAAGCTTTCTTT.

The genes are TRBV10-3 and TRBJ1-3, with a possible D match to TRBD1 (6 bases). V was trimmed by 7 bases and J by 1 base, leaving 23 bases between them. The CDR3 is made up of 18 amino acids. The germline gives CDR1 ENHRY, CDR2 SYGVKD. The CDR3 region is CAIMGQGTPGLSGNTIYF. CDR3 nucleotide sequence: TGTGCCATCATGGGCCAGGGGACACCGGGGCTATCTGGAAACACCATATATTTT.

The rearrangement uses TRBV28 and TRBJ1-3, with TRBD1 matching 7 bases. Germline CDR1 and CDR2: MDHEN and SYDVKM. V shed 2 bases, J shed 4 bases, and the junction held 5 bases outside the gene matches. This CDR3 spans 15 amino acids. CDR3: CASSLKGAQGNTIYF. The CDR3 DNA sequence: TGTGCCAGCAGTTTAAAGGGGGCGCAGGGAAACACCATATATTTT. The whole variable domain, remainder taken from reference TRBV28 and TRBJ1-3, is DVKVTQSSRYLVKRTGEKVFLECVQDMDHENMFWYRQDPGLGLRLIYFSYDVKMKEKGDIPEGYSVSREKKERFSLILESASTNQTSMYLCASSLKGAQGNTIYFGEGSWLTVV.

This clone has just one count. The chain uses TRBV6-5 and TRBJ2-7, with 7 positions matching TRBD1. Trimming at V came to 6 bases and at J to 1 base, leaving 6 bases not matched to a gene. The CDR3 is made up of 14 amino acids. Germline values: CDR1 MNHEY, CDR2 SVGAGI. CDR3 nucleotide sequence: TGTGCCAGCAGGGAGAACAGGGGTTCCTACGAGCAGTACTTC. Translation: CASRENRGSYEQYF.

This clone was observed a few times. The chain employs TRBV5-1 and TRBJ1-2, with a weak D call TRBD1 (5 bases). Trimming cost V 6 bases and J 0 bases, with 12 bases left between them. Looked up from germline, CDR1 is SGHRS and CDR2 is YFSETQ. The CDR3 extends over 14 amino acids. This chain's CDR3 is CASNLGLANYGYTF. The DNA of the CDR3 is TGCGCCAGCAACCTGGGGCTGGCTAACTATGGCTACACCTTC.

V is TRBV12-3 or TRBV12-4 and J is TRBJ1-5, with D unresolved. The V gene lost 2 bases and the J gene lost 5 bases, with 7 bases spanning the gap. CDR3 size: 13 residues. Written as DNA, the CDR3 is TGTGCCAGCAGTTTAAGTACAGATCAGCCCCAGCATTTT. This encodes CASSLSTDQPQHF.

The chain has TRBV10-1 and TRBJ2-6, with TRBD2 identical over 12 bases. This CDR3 contains 18 residues. The J segment lost 4 bases and the V segment lost 7 bases, leaving 11 bases of the junction unmatched. CDR1 and CDR2 from the germline V gene are WNHNN and SYGVQD (reference sequence). CDR3: CASNEWASGGAGANVLTF. The CDR3 nucleotides are TGCGCCAGCAACGAATGGGCTAGCGGGGGGGCCGGGGCCAACGTCCTGACTTTC.

This clone was counted a few times. This chain connects TRBV9 to TRBJ2-1; 10 bases are shared with TRBD2. The junction had 6 bases not matched to a gene; V was cut back by 0 bases and J by 9 bases. CDR3 length equals 15 residues. Looked up from germline, CDR1 is SGDLS and CDR2 is YYNGEE. This chain's CDR3 is CASSVEPSGRGEQFF. The CDR3 nucleotides read TGTGCCAGCAGCGTAGAACCTAGCGGGAGAGGTGAGCAGTTCTTC.

The CDR3 bases are TGTGCCAGCAGCCAAGCTGAGACCCAGTACTTC. This gives the protein CASSQAETQYF. The rearrangement links TRBV14 to TRBJ2-5; D is unclear. There are 11 residues in the CDR3. Trimming removed 1 base from V and 5 bases from J, with 2 bases in between. Germline values: CDR1 SGHDN, CDR2 FVKESK.

The genes are TRBV11-1 and TRBJ2-2, with TRBD1 matching 8 bases. The CDR3 length is 15 residues. The V and J ends lost 5 bases and 6 bases, in that order; junction bases with no gene match: 8. CDR1 is SGHAT and CDR2 is FQDESV in the germline V gene (reference sequence). As DNA, the CDR3 is TGTGCCAGCAGCAAGGACAGGGCACGGTCCGGGGAGCTGTTTTTT. Translation: CASSKDRARSGELFF. Drawing the rest from reference TRBV11-1 and TRBJ2-2, the complete variable domain is EAEVAQSPRYKITEKSQAVAFWCDPISGHATLYWYRQILGQGPELLVQFQDESVVDDSQLPKDRFSAERLKGVDSTLKIQPAELGDSAMYLCASSKDRARSGELFFGEGSRLTVL.

Worth noting for this clone: Other DNA sequences of this sample code for an identical CDR3. The CDR3 region has the DNA TGTGCCAGCGGGGGCGGGAGTTACGAGCAGTACTTC. Its translation is CASGGGSYEQYF. The V gene is TRBV6-5, the J gene TRBJ2-7, with D possibly being TRBD2 (7 bases). The CDR3 extends over 12 amino acids. In germline, CDR1 is MNHEY, CDR2 SVGAGI. Trimming pared 8 bases from V and 4 bases from J, leaving 12 bases between.

V is TRBV19 and J is TRBJ2-1; a weak D match, TRBD2 (5 bases). Germline values: CDR1 LNHDA, CDR2 SQIVND (reference sequence). The V and J ends lost 5 bases and 12 bases respectively, with 23 bases between them. The CDR3 runs 15 residues. Written as DNA, the CDR3 is TGTGCCAGTAGTGTCTCGGGAATCAACAATGATGGGCAGTTCTTC. This gives the protein CASSVSGINNDGQFF.

This clone was seen only a few times. The chain has TRBV7-8 and TRBJ2-7; D possibly corresponds to TRBD2 (5 bases). Germline values: CDR1 SGHVS, CDR2 FQNEAQ. Trimming took 1 base from V and 1 from J, leaving 11 bases between them. The CDR3 sequence is 15 residues long. The CDR3 region has the DNA TGTGCCAGCAGCTTAGAAAATAGAGGGTCCTACGAGCAGTACTTC. Translating gives CASSLENRGSYEQYF.

The V and J genes are TRBV7-2 and TRBJ2-7; 7 bases match TRBD2. CDR1 is SGHTA and CDR2 is FQGNSA in the germline V gene. The V and J ends lost 1 base and 4 bases, in that order; junction bases with no gene match: 7. The CDR3 is made up of 15 amino acids. In DNA form, the CDR3 reads TGTGCCAGCAGCTTAGTTGGTGGACTAGTATACGAGCAGTACTTC. Translating it yields CASSLVGGLVYEQYF.

The chain couples TRBV6-5 to TRBJ2-7, with D maybe TRBD2 (5 bases). Germline V gene lookup returns CDR1 MNHEY and CDR2 SVGAGI. CDR3 size: 16 residues. Deletions cut 0 bases from V and 4 bases from J, with 16 bases between. The CDR3 is CASSYSGSSATYEQYF. Written as DNA, the CDR3 is TGTGCCAGCAGTTACTCTGGGAGCTCCGCCACTTACGAGCAGTACTTC.

This clone occurred once. The chain joins TRBV10-3 to TRBJ1-1, with 9 bases fitting TRBD1. The germline V gene encodes CDR1 ENHRY and CDR2 SYGVKD. The CDR3 contains 14 residues. V was pared by 5 bases and J by 4 bases, with 5 bases of the junction left unmatched. The CDR3 protein is CAISPGQGSTEAFF. The DNA of the CDR3 is TGTGCCATCAGTCCGGGACAGGGTAGCACTGAAGCTTTCTTT.

This chain joins TRBV5-6 and TRBJ2-3; 10 bases match TRBD2. The germline CDR1 and CDR2 sequences are SGHDT and YYEEEE. The length of the CDR3 is 16 residues. With V trimmed by 4 bases and J by 5 bases, 10 bases remained unmatched. The CDR3 sequence: CASSRAGVAGGDTQYF. Written as DNA, the CDR3 is TGTGCCAGCAGCCGCGCGGGGGTAGCGGGAGGAGATACGCAGTATTTT.

This chain uses TRBV11-2 with TRBJ2-7; 8 positions match TRBD1. V dropped 5 bases and J dropped 6; count of bases not matched to a gene: 3. The CDR3 spans 12 residues. CDR1 is SGHAT, CDR2 FQNNGV, per germline. The CDR3 coding sequence is TGTGCCAGCAGCCTGGGGACAGGCGAGCAGTACTTC. It specifies CASSLGTGEQYF.

The DNA of the CDR3 is TGTGCCAGTAGTAGAAATCCGGGACAGGCTTCCTACAATGAGCAGTTCTTC. It codes for CASSRNPGQASYNEQFF. The genes are TRBV19 and TRBJ2-1, with 8 bases identical to TRBD1. The CDR3 has 17 residues. V was pared by 4 bases and J by 1 base, with 9 bases of the junction left unmatched. The germline gives CDR1 LNHDA, CDR2 SQIVND (reference sequence).

The chain recombines TRBV5-4 with TRBJ2-1; D not certain. Germline CDR1 reads SGHNT; CDR2 reads YYREEE (reference sequence). The CDR3 spans 12 residues. V lost 2 bases and J 9 bases, leaving 9 bases between the germline ends. The CDR3 region is CASSFLTSEQFF. The CDR3 bases are TGTGCCAGCAGCTTTCTAACGTCTGAGCAGTTCTTC. Full variable domain (rest looked up from reference TRBV5-4 and TRBJ2-1): ETGVTQSPTHLIKTRGQQVTLRCSSQSGHNTVSWYQQALGQGPQFIFQYYREEENGRGNFPPRFSGLQFPNYSSELNVNALELDDSALYLCASSFLTSEQFFGPGTRLTVL.

V usage is TRBV28 and J usage is TRBJ1-5; D unclear. CDR3 length: 16 amino acids. Deletions cut 1 base from V and 4 bases from J, with 14 bases between. CDR1 is MDHEN, CDR2 SYDVKM, per germline. The CDR3 region is CASSLYGVVRNQPQHF. CDR3 sequence (DNA): TGTGCCAGCAGTTTATACGGGGTTGTGAGGAATCAGCCCCAGCATTTT.

This clone was recorded a few times. The CDR3 bases are TGTGCCAGCAGCCGAACTACAGGGGACGAGCAGTACTTC. Its translation: CASSRTTGDEQYF. V usage is TRBV5-4 and J usage is TRBJ2-7, with 7 positions matching TRBD1. The J segment lost 5 bases and the V segment lost 4 bases, leaving 6 bases of the junction unmatched. Germline V CDR1 and CDR2: SGHNT, YYREEE (reference sequence). The CDR3 loop spans 13 amino acids.

The chain couples TRBV11-3 to TRBJ2-3; TRBD1 is a possible D gene (5 bases). From germline, CDR1 is SGHNT and CDR2 YENEEA. The CDR3 totals 15 residues. V was pared by 1 base and J by 1 base, with 9 bases between. The CDR3: CASSLGTGGTDTQYF. CDR3 DNA sequence: TGTGCCAGCAGCTTAGGAACAGGAGGCACAGATACGCAGTATTTT.

The genes are TRBV5-1 and TRBJ2-5; 8 bases are shared with TRBD1. The CDR3 totals 13 residues. V trimming: 4 bases; J trimming: 5 bases; junction bases outside the gene matches: 4. Germline CDR1 reads SGHRS; CDR2 reads YFSETQ. The CDR3 here is CASSTGGRETQYF. CDR3 coding DNA: TGCGCCAGCAGCACAGGGGGTAGGGAGACCCAGTACTTC.

V gene TRBV28 combines with J gene TRBJ2-1; the match to TRBD1 covers 9 bases. CDR1 MDHEN and CDR2 SYDVKM come from the germline V gene. V gave up 5 bases and J gave up 9 bases; unmatched junction bases: 14. This CDR3 is built from 16 residues. The CDR3 protein is CASSHRGPPRSGEQFF. The CDR3 DNA reads TGTGCCAGCAGTCACAGGGGGCCGCCCCGTTCGGGTGAGCAGTTCTTC.